This TCR beta chain emerged from a study of blood T cell repertoires in COVID-19. Overall study context: The United States, Italy and Spain supplied acute and convalescent COVID-19 samples. PBMCs, B-cell-depleted T cells, or T cells were the source of the cDNA or gDNA that made up the material.

As originally analysed: Researchers report that nucleated cell counts were estimated from reference gene primer amplification. Assay: immunoSEQ multiplex PCR; the TCRdb copy retains only in-frame clones and omits some. Clone size and the V and J calls come from that table; the DNA yielded D and trimming. This table has 110,000 or so clones, over 80% appearing once. The CDR3 loop spans 15 amino acids. Germline CDR1 is SGHTA and CDR2 is FQGNSA. V was trimmed by 3 bases and J by 2 bases, leaving 13 bases between them. The rearrangement uses TRBV7-2 and TRBJ1-1; TRBD1 is a possible D gene (5 bases). The sample comprised peripheral blood. The sequence was obtained from a woman aged 50 to 65 with acute or convalescent COVID-19. The CDR3 loop reads CASSFWGGGNTEAFF. CDR3 bases: TGTGCCAGCAGCTTTTGGGGGGGAGGAAACACTGAAGCTTTCTTT.